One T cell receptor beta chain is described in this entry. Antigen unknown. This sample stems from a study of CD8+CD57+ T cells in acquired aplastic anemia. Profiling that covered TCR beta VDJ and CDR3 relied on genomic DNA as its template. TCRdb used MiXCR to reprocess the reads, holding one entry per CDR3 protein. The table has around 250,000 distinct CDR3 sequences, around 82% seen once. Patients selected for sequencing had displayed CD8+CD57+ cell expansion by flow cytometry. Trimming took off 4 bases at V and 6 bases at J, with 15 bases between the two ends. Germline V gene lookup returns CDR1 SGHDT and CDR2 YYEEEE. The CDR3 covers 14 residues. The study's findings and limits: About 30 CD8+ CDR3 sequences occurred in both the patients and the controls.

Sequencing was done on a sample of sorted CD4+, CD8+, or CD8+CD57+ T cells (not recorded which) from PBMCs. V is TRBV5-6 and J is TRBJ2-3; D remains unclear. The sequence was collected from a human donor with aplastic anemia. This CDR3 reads CASSLLTGYDTQYF. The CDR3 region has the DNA TGTGCCAGCAGCCTCCTGACTGGTTACGATACGCAGTATTTT.